This T cell receptor (beta chain) comes out of a study of human T cells and chemical hapten exposure. Across the study: Sensitization used 2% DPC on about 2 cm by about 2 cm upper inner arm skin. Broader study findings: With regard to DPC sensitization, TCRs above 1 in 1000 frequency did not change.

Worth noting for this clonotype: As yet, its antigen is unknown.

Regarding time point: pre-sensitization, week 0. This sample's treatment: therapeutic diphenylcyclopropenone sensitization with weekly scalp DPC. RNA extraction used unfractionated whole blood as the source of total RNA. In TCRdb, the RACE reads were re-called with MiXCR into one record per CDR3 protein. The profile shows approximately 400,000 distinct CDR3 sequences, more than 4.5% of them singletons. Sequences were derived from whole blood, sampled in connection with sensitization to the hapten diphenylcyclopropenone (DPC). This clonotype was sampled from a woman aged 45-65 years with alopecia areata. Some clones in this sample may be carry-over from other donors' samples.

The DNA for the CDR3 is TGCAGTGCTGAAGACTACGGGACCTACGAGCAGTACTTC. It yields the protein CSAEDYGTYEQYF. The chain links TRBV20-1 to TRBJ2-7; maybe TRBD2 (5 bases). This CDR3 comprises 13 residues. CDR1 DFQATT and CDR2 SNEGSKA come from the germline V gene (reference sequence). Trimming pared 5 bases from V and 2 bases from J, leaving 13 bases between.